Below, one T cell receptor beta chain is given with its context. Participant age was about 18 to 100 years, and participants resided in fewer than 30 US areas. TCRdb keeps only in-frame clones here, not all; method: immunoSEQ multiplex PCR. The table shows a few hundred thousand clones, with roughly 90% occurring only once. Germline loops: CDR1 LGHDT, CDR2 YNNKEL (reference sequence). Trimming took 4 bases from V and 2 from J; bases not matched to a gene: 4. The CDR3 consists of 14 residues. This sample was included in a study of blood T cell repertoires in COVID-19. Overall study: Sample material is recorded as cDNA or gDNA derived from T cells, B-cell-depleted T cells, or PBMCs.

The chain uses TRBV3-1 (or the pseudogene TRBV3-2) and TRBJ1-2; 7 nucleotides align to TRBD1. Source material: PBMCs or T cells enriched from blood (not recorded which). This receptor was identified in a woman aged 30 to 39 who had recovered from COVID-19. The DNA of the CDR3 is TGTGCCAGCAGCCCCAGGGACAGAAACTATGGCTACACCTTC. Protein: CASSPRDRNYGYTF.